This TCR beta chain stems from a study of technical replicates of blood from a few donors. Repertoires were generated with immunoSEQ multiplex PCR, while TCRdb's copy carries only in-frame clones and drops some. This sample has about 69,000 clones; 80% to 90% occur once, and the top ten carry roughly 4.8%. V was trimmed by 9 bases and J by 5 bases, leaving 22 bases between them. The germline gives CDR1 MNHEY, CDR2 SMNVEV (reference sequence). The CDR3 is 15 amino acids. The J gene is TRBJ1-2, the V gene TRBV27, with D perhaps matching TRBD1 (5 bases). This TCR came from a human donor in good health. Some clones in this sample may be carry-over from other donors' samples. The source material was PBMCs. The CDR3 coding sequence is TGTGCCAGAAGGTACGGGGGGAGAGTGTGTTATGGCTACACCTTC. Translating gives CARRYGGRVCYGYTF.